This T cell receptor (beta chain) was obtained from a study of cytomegalovirus exposure and HLA in healthy donors. With 60 Vbeta and 13 Jbeta primers, the PCR was carried out. Produced via immunoSEQ multiplex PCR; TCRdb's table is partial and in-frame only. The sample shows just under 80,000 clones, and approximately 4.2% sits with its ten largest clones. About this clone: The antigen remains unidentified. One end of the junction fails to match germline, which may point to a read error.

CDR3 length: 16 residues. Germline lookup yields CDR1 GTSNPN and CDR2 SVGIG (reference sequence). Study-wide results and caveats: In vitro experiments confirmed that three CMV-associated chains were specific for CMV antigens. There were several of the most significant clusters that appeared linked to common viral pathogens in a later analysis. Immune exposure information available was restricted to CMV serostatus.

Input material: PBMCs. The chain recombines TRBV30 with TRBJ2-1; the match to TRBD2 covers 9 bases. This clonotype originated in a man younger than 35 in good health and CMV-seropositive. The CDR3 DNA reads TGTGCGCTATGGGGTAGCGGGGGAACCTCCGACAATGAGCAGTTCTTC. Encoded protein: CALWGSGGTSDNEQFF.